The 24 T cell receptor beta chains in this list originate from one sample, sequenced in a study of identical twins. TCRdb itself ran the 5' RACE reads through MiXCR, one entry per CDR3 protein. The sample consists of about 700,000 distinct CDR3 sequences, 5.5% to 6.5% of them appearing once. The sequencing sample was made of naive T cells sorted from blood. Receptors were obtained from a man between 18 and 35 years old in good health.

This clonotype was observed many times. This chain connects TRBV4-1 to TRBJ2-2, with no clear D. There are 12 residues in the CDR3. The V end was cut by 6 bases, the J end by 8 bases, with 10 bases between. Germline CDR1 MGHRA, CDR2 YSYEKL. The CDR3 DNA follows: TGCGCCAGCAGTATCGGGCGTGGGGAGCTGTTTTTT. Amino acids: CASSIGRGELFF.

This clonotype showed up just a few times. The chain recombines TRBV11-1 with TRBJ1-6, with no clear D. The CDR3 consists of 18 residues. V lost 5 bases and J 2 bases, leaving 19 bases between the germline ends. CDR1 is SGHAT and CDR2 is FQDESV in the germline V gene (reference sequence). The CDR3 DNA sequence: TGTGCCAGCAGCCCAAAAGGGCGGGGAACAACCTATAATTCACCCCTCCACTTT. As protein: CASSPKGRGTTYNSPLHF.

The V gene is TRBV5-6, the J gene TRBJ2-7, with D unresolved. The V gene's germline CDR1 is SGHDT and CDR2 YYEEEE. The CDR3 contains 13 residues. V gave up 0 bases and J gave up 2 bases, with 6 bases separating them. The CDR3 region has the DNA TGTGCCAGCAGCTTGGAATTGGCCTACGAGCAGTACTTC. This sequence encodes CASSLELAYEQYF.

This clonotype was found many times. The chain combines TRBV5-1 with TRBJ2-3; weak D call: TRBD2 (6 bases). The ends were cut back, 3 bases at V and 6 bases at J, with 17 bases in the middle. The CDR3 length is 15 residues. Looked up from germline, CDR1 is SGHRS and CDR2 is YFSETQ. The CDR3 reads CASSSERAMVDTQYF. CDR3 DNA sequence: TGCGCCAGCAGCTCCGAGCGGGCGATGGTGGATACGCAGTATTTT.

This clonotype has more than one count but fewer than ten. The V gene is TRBV5-1, the J gene TRBJ2-1, with unresolved D. Germline V gene sequence: CDR1 SGHRS, CDR2 YFSETQ. This CDR3 is built from 11 residues. The ends were cut back, 9 bases at V and 8 bases at J, with 12 bases in the middle. The CDR3 DNA is TGCGCCACAAAAAAAGATTATGAGCAGTTCTTC. It yields the protein CATKKDYEQFF.

This clonotype has only a few counts. The chain recombines TRBV6-1 with TRBJ2-2; D is perhaps TRBD2 (6 bases). The CDR3 extends over 16 amino acids. In germline, CDR1 is MNHNS, CDR2 SASEGT. The V and J ends lost 6 bases and 1 base respectively, with 15 bases between them. The CDR3 sequence is CASRETGLMNTGELFF. The CDR3 DNA follows: TGTGCCAGCAGGGAGACGGGACTCATGAACACCGGGGAGCTGTTTTTT.

The sample holds many counts of this clonotype. The chain links TRBV28 to TRBJ2-1; weak D call: TRBD2 (6 bases). The CDR3 consists of 15 residues. The V end was cut by 6 bases, the J end by 8 bases, with 20 bases between. Germline lookup yields CDR1 MDHEN and CDR2 SYDVKM. The CDR3 nucleotides read TGTGCCAGCAGGCCCGGGACGGGACTTTTGGATGAGCAGTTCTTC. Protein product: CASRPGTGLLDEQFF.

Turning to this clonotype: Its ends do not fully match the called genes, so a read error is possible. V gene TRBV4-3 combines with J gene TRBJ2-7; no definite D call. The CDR3 is 15 amino acids. Germline V CDR1 and CDR2: LGHNA, YSLEER. The CDR3 bases are TGCGCCAGCAGCCAGTACCGCCTTTCCAACTACGAGCGGTACTTC. Protein sequence: CASSQYRLSNYERYF.

This clonotype was counted between two and nine times. This chain links TRBV20-1 with TRBJ2-3; 11 nucleotides match TRBD2. The germline gives CDR1 DFQATT, CDR2 SNEGSKA (reference sequence). The trim removed 6 bases at V and 0 bases at J, leaving 5 bases unmatched. The CDR3 is 15 amino acids. CDR3 protein: CSATLAGASTDTQYF. CDR3 nucleotides: TGCAGTGCGACACTAGCGGGGGCTAGCACAGATACGCAGTATTTT.

The gene calls are TRBV4-3 and TRBJ2-5; D may be TRBD2 (7 bases). The CDR3 covers 14 residues. The V gene lost 1 base and the J gene lost 5 bases, with 11 bases spanning the gap. The germline V gene encodes CDR1 LGHNA and CDR2 YSLEER. CDR3 DNA: TGCGCCAGCAGCCAAGTCGGGGGGCTGGAGACCCAGTACTTC. Amino acids: CASSQVGGLETQYF.

There are a few counts of this clonotype. The chain recombines TRBV20-1 with TRBJ2-2; D perhaps matches TRBD1 (6 bases). Trimming took 2 bases from V and 1 from J, leaving 14 bases between them. Germline lookup yields CDR1 DFQATT and CDR2 SNEGSKA (reference sequence). This CDR3 region has 16 residues. CDR3 coding DNA: TGCAGTGCTAGATTAGCAGGGGCCCAGAACACCGGGGAGCTGTTTTTT. It codes for CSARLAGAQNTGELFF.

This clonotype has more than one count but fewer than ten. The V gene is TRBV11-3, the J gene TRBJ2-5; TRBD1 might be the D (6 bases). Germline V gene lookup returns CDR1 SGHNT and CDR2 YENEEA. The ends were cut back, 2 bases at V and 0 bases at J, with 13 bases in the middle. The CDR3 extends over 16 amino acids. CDR3 in amino acids: CASSLTGTLYQETQYF. The CDR3 DNA follows: TGTGCCAGCAGCTTAACCGGGACACTGTACCAAGAGACCCAGTACTTC.

CDR3 sequence (DNA): TGTGCCAGTAGTATAGGCGAGCATGAGCAGTTCTTC. The encoded protein is CASSIGEHEQFF. The J gene is TRBJ2-1, the V gene TRBV19; D remains ambiguous. V lost 1 base to trimming and J lost 8 bases, with 6 bases between them. Germline CDR1 LNHDA, CDR2 SQIVND (reference sequence). The CDR3 is made up of 12 amino acids.

This clonotype was recorded many times. V usage is TRBV20-1 and J usage is TRBJ2-3, with 10 nucleotides matching TRBD2. The junction had 14 bases not matched to a gene; V was cut back by 1 base and J by 1 base. CDR1 DFQATT and CDR2 SNEGSKA come from the germline V gene (reference sequence). The CDR3 has 19 residues. DNA for the CDR3: TGCAGTGCTAGAGTTTTCCCTCGGGCCGGGACTAGCGGCACAGATACGCAGTATTTT. Translating it yields CSARVFPRAGTSGTDTQYF.

The sample holds many counts of this clonotype. The chain recombines TRBV7-2 with TRBJ2-2; tentative D call: TRBD1 (6 bases). V lost 5 bases and J 8 bases, leaving 18 bases between the germline ends. CDR3 length: 15 amino acids. Germline V gene sequence: CDR1 SGHTA, CDR2 FQGNSA. CDR3 in DNA: TGTGCCAGCAGCCCAAGAAGGGGGTCCGGGGGGGAGCTGTTTTTT. Translating gives CASSPRRGSGGELFF. The entire variable domain, with the rest obtained from reference TRBV7-2 and TRBJ2-2, is as follows: GAGVSQSPSNKVTEKGKDVELRCDPISGHTALYWYRQSLGQGLEFLIYFQGNSAPDKSGLPSDRFSAERTGGSVSTLTIQRTQQEDSAVYLCASSPRRGSGGELFFGEGSRLTVL.

The sample holds many counts of this clonotype. This chain uses TRBV18 with TRBJ2-7; TRBD1 agrees at 7 bases. The V segment lost 5 bases and the J segment 3 bases; nucleotides outside the gene matches: 7. This CDR3 contains 14 residues. Per the germline V gene, CDR1 is KGHSH and CDR2 is LQKENI. CDR3 loop: CASSALTGNYEQYF. In nucleotides, the CDR3 is TGTGCCAGCTCAGCCTTGACAGGGAACTACGAGCAGTACTTC.

Ten or more counts support this clonotype. The V and J genes are TRBV20-1 and TRBJ1-1; TRBD1 agrees at 7 bases. Losses at the gene ends were 4 bases for V and 4 bases for J; bases not matched to a gene: 12. The CDR3 extends over 15 amino acids. Germline V gene sequence: CDR1 DFQATT, CDR2 SNEGSKA (reference sequence). The CDR3 loop reads CSAIASHRGGTEAFF. DNA of the CDR3: TGCAGTGCTATCGCCTCTCACAGGGGAGGCACTGAAGCTTTCTTT.

This clonotype was seen a handful of times. This chain links TRBV7-2 with TRBJ2-7, with a weak D call TRBD2 (5 bases). The CDR3 sequence is 15 residues long. The germline V gene has CDR1 SGHTA and CDR2 FQGNSA. Between the trimmed V and J ends, which lost 2 bases and 0 bases, there was a span of 11 bases. CDR3 sequence reads: CASSLQDSSSYEQYF. For the CDR3, the DNA is TGTGCCAGCAGCTTACAGGACTCGAGCTCCTACGAGCAGTACTTC.

This clonotype was detected many times. V and J are TRBV20-1 and TRBJ2-1, with 7 bases that match TRBD2. CDR3 length: 16 residues. Germline-derived CDR1 and CDR2 are DFQATT and SNEGSKA (reference sequence). V was pared by 4 bases and J by 12 bases, with 21 bases of the junction left unmatched. CDR3 loop: CSAIDIGGTTQWAQFF. The CDR3 DNA reads TGCAGTGCTATTGACATCGGCGGGACTACCCAATGGGCGCAGTTCTTC.

This clonotype was observed many times. This CDR3 reads CSVSFLDRTLQETQYF. The DNA for the CDR3 is TGCAGCGTCTCATTCCTTGACAGAACCCTCCAAGAGACCCAGTACTTC. V gene TRBV29-1 combines with J gene TRBJ2-5; a possible D gene is TRBD1 (5 bases). This CDR3 has 16 amino acids. Germline V gene lookup returns CDR1 SQVTM and CDR2 ANQGSEA. The germline V and J ends were trimmed by 6 bases and 1 base, with 21 bases remaining between them.

This clonotype was detected many times. The V gene is TRBV20-1, the J gene TRBJ2-1; possible D gene TRBD2, 6 bases. V lost 2 bases, J lost 10 bases, and 21 bases lay in between. Germline V gives CDR1 DFQATT, CDR2 SNEGSKA (reference sequence). This CDR3 is 15 amino acids long. CDR3: CSARRTTQLTSEQFF. The CDR3 DNA is TGCAGTGCTAGAAGGACTACCCAGTTGACATCCGAGCAGTTCTTC.

The V call is TRBV14, the J call TRBJ2-7; possible D gene TRBD1, 5 bases. This CDR3 is 15 amino acids long. Germline V gene data show CDR1 as SGHDN and CDR2 as FVKESK. V lost 5 bases to trimming and J lost 7 bases, with 21 bases between them. CDR3 protein: CASSSMVGPSREQYF. Here the CDR3 DNA reads TGTGCCAGCAGCTCGATGGTGGGGCCTTCTCGTGAGCAGTACTTC.

A few counts support this clonotype. The chain employs TRBV7-2 and TRBJ2-7; 11 bases agree with TRBD2. CDR1 is SGHTA and CDR2 is FQGNSA in the germline V gene. V trimming: 3 bases; J trimming: 3 bases; junction bases outside the gene matches: 4. The CDR3 is 15 residues long. DNA for the CDR3: TGTGCCAGCAGCTTGACTAGCGGGGTCCTCTACGAGCAGTACTTC. Translating it yields CASSLTSGVLYEQYF.

This clonotype came up many times. The chain is built from TRBV20-1 and TRBJ1-1, with 7 bases identical to TRBD1. Germline CDR1 reads DFQATT; CDR2 reads SNEGSKA (reference sequence). CDR3 size: 14 residues. Trimming at V came to 3 bases and at J to 4 bases, leaving 8 bases not matched to a gene. This CDR3 reads CSASSDRASTEAFF. The CDR3 coding sequence is TGCAGTGCTAGCTCCGACAGGGCGAGCACTGAAGCTTTCTTT.